These 22 T cell receptor beta chains were all obtained from the same sample, sequenced in a study of T-cell memory formation after mild COVID-19. MiXCR, applied by TCRdb to the 5' RACE reads, yields one record per CDR3 protein. The sample lists hundreds of thousands of distinct CDR3 sequences, around 21% occurring once. Sample: PBMCs or a T cell subset sorted from them (not recorded which). All receptors come from an adult woman who had mild COVID-19 (a few samples of this study predate the infection). Cell type and time point are not known.

The chain links TRBV6-2 or TRBV6-3 to TRBJ2-7; TRBD2 agrees at 7 bases. This CDR3 has 15 amino acids. CDR1 MNHEY and CDR2 SVGEGT come from the germline V gene. The J segment lost 0 bases and the V segment lost 2 bases, leaving 4 bases of the junction unmatched. CDR3 DNA: TGTGCCAGCAGTTACAGCGGGGCGATCTCCTACGAGCAGTACTTC. Translation gives CASSYSGAISYEQYF.

This clonotype turned up a few times. The rearrangement joins TRBV24-1 to TRBJ1-2; D not resolved. Trimming left V 4 bases short and J 9 bases short, with 17 bases between. The germline V gene has CDR1 KGHDR and CDR2 SFDVKD. The CDR3 runs 14 residues. The CDR3 protein is CATSETSTRPRYTF. The CDR3 coding sequence is TGTGCCACCAGTGAAACGTCCACACGCCCTCGCTACACCTTC.

This clonotype came up a few times. The chain carries TRBV2 and TRBJ2-5, with a tentative D call TRBD1 (6 bases). Germline CDR1 is SNHLY and CDR2 is FYNNEI. V was shortened by 6 bases and J by 3 bases, with 26 bases between the two germline ends. This CDR3 has 18 amino acids. DNA of the CDR3: TGTGCCAGCAGAGGGACATTGGCTGCAAACCCCCTCGAAGAGACCCAGTACTTC. The encoded protein is CASRGTLAANPLEETQYF.

The rearrangement links TRBV5-1 to TRBJ2-3; tentatively, D is TRBD2 (7 bases). V shed 4 bases and J shed 5 bases, with 20 bases lying between them. The CDR3 covers 16 residues. Germline V lookup: CDR1 SGHRS, CDR2 YFSETQ. CDR3 sequence (DNA): TGCGCCAGCAGCCGAAACCCCGGGGGGCAGGGAGATACGCAGTATTTT. It specifies CASSRNPGGQGDTQYF.

This clonotype was seen a few times. This chain joins TRBV3-1 and TRBJ2-7; D remains unclear. CDR3 size: 13 residues. Germline V gene data show CDR1 as LGHDT and CDR2 as YNNKEL (reference sequence). V was pared by 5 bases and J by 2 bases, with 10 bases between. CDR3 in DNA: TGTGCCAGCAGCACAATACGCCCCTACGAGCAGTACTTC. Its translation: CASSTIRPYEQYF.

This clonotype has a count of ten or more. The chain's CDR3 is CASSFVSYEQYF. The CDR3 DNA follows: TGTGCCAGCAGCTTCGTGAGCTACGAGCAGTACTTC. V usage is TRBV7-9 and J usage is TRBJ2-7; no reliable D call. Trimming removed 3 bases from V and 3 bases from J, with 6 bases in between. Germline V gene lookup returns CDR1 SEHNR and CDR2 FQNEAQ (reference sequence). The CDR3 runs to 12 residues.

This clonotype has just a few counts. The gene calls are TRBV5-8 and TRBJ2-3; 15 positions agree with TRBD2. Germline CDR1 and CDR2: SGHTS and YDEGEE. This CDR3 has 15 amino acids. With V trimmed by 3 bases and J by 4 bases, 0 bases remained unmatched. CDR3 protein: CASSWTSGGADTQYF. The CDR3 bases are TGTGCCAGCAGCTGGACTAGCGGGGGGGCAGATACGCAGTATTTT.

This clonotype was counted a few times. Mismatch with germline at one junction end may stem from a read error. This chain joins TRBV7-7 and TRBJ2-7, with 7 bases matching TRBD2. Germline V CDR1 and CDR2: SSHAT, FNYEAQ (reference sequence). The CDR3 covers 13 residues. The CDR3 region is CASRTVGRYEQYF. In nucleotides, the CDR3 is TGTGCTAGCAGAACGGTCGGGAGGTACGAGCAGTACTTC.

This clonotype showed up just a few times. This chain uses TRBV7-8 with TRBJ1-6; 8 bases agree with TRBD1. Germline V gives CDR1 SGHVS, CDR2 FQNEAQ. This CDR3 is 15 amino acids long. V trimming: 3 bases; J trimming: 7 bases; junction bases outside the gene matches: 5. The DNA of the CDR3 is TGTGCCAGCAGCTTTGGGGACAGGTTAAATTCACCCCTCCACTTT. Amino acids: CASSFGDRLNSPLHF.

This clonotype was counted only a few times. This chain connects TRBV7-9 to TRBJ1-1; D gene ambiguous. V lost 5 bases and J 5 bases, leaving 15 bases between the germline ends. The germline CDR1 and CDR2 sequences are SEHNR and FQNEAQ (reference sequence). The length of the CDR3 is 14 residues. CDR3 residues: CASSPDLTHTEAFF. CDR3 DNA sequence: TGTGCCAGCAGCCCCGACCTCACACATACTGAAGCTTTCTTT.

V and J are TRBV29-1 and TRBJ2-3, with TRBD2 matching over 15 bases. The CDR3 contains 16 residues. CDR1 and CDR2 from the germline V gene are SQVTM and ANQGSEA. V lost 6 bases and J lost 1; bases outside the gene matches: 5. CDR3 loop: CSVGLAGGGRTDTQYF. For the CDR3, the DNA is TGCAGCGTGGGACTAGCGGGGGGTGGCCGCACAGATACGCAGTATTTT.

This sequence joins TRBV29-1 and TRBJ2-7, with D possibly TRBD2 on 5 matching bases. Germline-derived CDR1 and CDR2 are SQVTM and ANQGSEA. The CDR3 spans 12 residues. Trimming removed 7 bases from V and 6 bases from J, with 16 bases in between. The CDR3, as DNA: TGCAGCGCCGGGATGCGGCTTCGCGAGCAGTACTTC. Translated, it gives CSAGMRLREQYF.

This chain links TRBV29-1 with TRBJ2-3; 10 bases fit TRBD1. This CDR3 contains 15 residues. V lost 5 bases, J lost 2 bases, and 7 bases stayed unmatched. Germline V gene sequence: CDR1 SQVTM, CDR2 ANQGSEA. The CDR3 DNA is TGCAGCGTTCGAGTGACAGGGGGCAACACAGATACGCAGTATTTT. Translating gives CSVRVTGGNTDTQYF.

The chain is built from TRBV7-8 and TRBJ2-7; D is unclear. The CDR3 loop spans 15 amino acids. Germline CDR1 is SGHVS and CDR2 is FQNEAQ. Trimming removed 5 bases at V and 3 bases at J, with 17 bases between. CDR3 loop: CASSPVVGLFYEQYF. DNA of the CDR3: TGTGCCAGCAGCCCAGTCGTCGGTCTATTCTACGAGCAGTACTTC.

This clonotype was recorded once. V gene TRBV7-9 combines with J gene TRBJ2-7; tentatively, D is TRBD1 (5 bases). CDR3 length: 16 residues. V was pared by 5 bases and J by 1 base, with 18 bases between. Per the germline V gene, CDR1 is SEHNR and CDR2 is FQNEAQ (reference sequence). CDR3 nucleotides: TGTGCCAGCAGCCCCCGCGCCCCTCAGGGATCCTACGAGCAGTACTTC. Amino acids: CASSPRAPQGSYEQYF.

The genes are TRBV20-1 and TRBJ2-5, with 12 bases identical to TRBD2. Germline V gene lookup returns CDR1 DFQATT and CDR2 SNEGSKA (reference sequence). The CDR3 totals 16 residues. V was clipped by 1 base and J by 2 bases; unmatched bases: 5. DNA of the CDR3: TGCAGTGCTAGAGTTGGGACTAGCGGGCCGCAAGAGACCCAGTACTTC. Encoded protein: CSARVGTSGPQETQYF.

This clonotype has more than one count but fewer than ten. The chain uses TRBV3-1 and TRBJ1-5, with D unresolved. CDR1 is LGHDT and CDR2 is YNNKEL in the germline V gene (reference sequence). CDR3 length: 13 residues. The ends were cut back, 4 bases at V and 5 bases at J, with 9 bases in the middle. CDR3 sequence: CASSPGPDQPQHF. CDR3 DNA sequence: TGTGCCAGCAGCCCCGGACCGGATCAGCCCCAGCATTTT.

V gene TRBV4-1 combines with J gene TRBJ1-2; 7 bases are shared with TRBD1. Unmatched junction bases numbered 9, after V lost 1 base and J lost 4 bases. Germline V gene lookup returns CDR1 MGHRA and CDR2 YSYEKL. This CDR3 is built from 16 residues. The CDR3 DNA is TGCGCCAGCAGCCAAGTCCCCACAGGGGCCACCTATGGCTACACCTTC. Its protein product is CASSQVPTGATYGYTF.

The chain combines TRBV7-2 with TRBJ1-4; 7 nucleotides match TRBD1. The V and J ends lost 5 bases and 8 bases, in that order; junction bases with no gene match: 8. This CDR3 contains 14 residues. Germline loops: CDR1 SGHTA, CDR2 FQGNSA. The CDR3 loop is CASSPGGAWEKLFF. As DNA, the CDR3 is TGTGCCAGCAGCCCAGGGGGGGCTTGGGAAAAACTGTTTTTT.

Only a few counts were recorded for this clonotype. The chain links TRBV21-1 to TRBJ2-7; TRBD1, the table's D call, was not compared with the DNA. TRBV21-1 is a documented pseudogene. The CDR3 length is 18 residues. CDR3 in amino acids: CASSKAKRKRTREYEQYF. For the CDR3, the DNA is TGTGCCAGCAGCAAAGCCAAACGAAAAAGGACAAGGGAGTACGAGCAGTACTTC.

The chain joins TRBV24-1 to TRBJ2-3; D is undetermined. The germline gives CDR1 KGHDR, CDR2 SFDVKD. With 3 bases removed from V and 1 base from J, the gap between germline ends came to 13 bases. This CDR3 is 16 amino acids long. The CDR3 DNA sequence: TGTGCCACCAGTGATCCCTCTACTCGTGGCACAGATACGCAGTATTTT. Translation: CATSDPSTRGTDTQYF.

The sample holds a few counts of this clonotype. This chain uses TRBV4-1 with TRBJ2-4; tentatively, D is TRBD2 (7 bases). Looked up from germline, CDR1 is MGHRA and CDR2 is YSYEKL. The V gene lost 0 bases and the J gene lost 6 bases, with 12 bases spanning the gap. The CDR3 length is 15 residues. CDR3 loop: CASSQDIGGGNIQYF. CDR3 nucleotide sequence: TGCGCCAGCAGCCAAGATATAGGGGGGGGAAACATTCAGTACTTC.